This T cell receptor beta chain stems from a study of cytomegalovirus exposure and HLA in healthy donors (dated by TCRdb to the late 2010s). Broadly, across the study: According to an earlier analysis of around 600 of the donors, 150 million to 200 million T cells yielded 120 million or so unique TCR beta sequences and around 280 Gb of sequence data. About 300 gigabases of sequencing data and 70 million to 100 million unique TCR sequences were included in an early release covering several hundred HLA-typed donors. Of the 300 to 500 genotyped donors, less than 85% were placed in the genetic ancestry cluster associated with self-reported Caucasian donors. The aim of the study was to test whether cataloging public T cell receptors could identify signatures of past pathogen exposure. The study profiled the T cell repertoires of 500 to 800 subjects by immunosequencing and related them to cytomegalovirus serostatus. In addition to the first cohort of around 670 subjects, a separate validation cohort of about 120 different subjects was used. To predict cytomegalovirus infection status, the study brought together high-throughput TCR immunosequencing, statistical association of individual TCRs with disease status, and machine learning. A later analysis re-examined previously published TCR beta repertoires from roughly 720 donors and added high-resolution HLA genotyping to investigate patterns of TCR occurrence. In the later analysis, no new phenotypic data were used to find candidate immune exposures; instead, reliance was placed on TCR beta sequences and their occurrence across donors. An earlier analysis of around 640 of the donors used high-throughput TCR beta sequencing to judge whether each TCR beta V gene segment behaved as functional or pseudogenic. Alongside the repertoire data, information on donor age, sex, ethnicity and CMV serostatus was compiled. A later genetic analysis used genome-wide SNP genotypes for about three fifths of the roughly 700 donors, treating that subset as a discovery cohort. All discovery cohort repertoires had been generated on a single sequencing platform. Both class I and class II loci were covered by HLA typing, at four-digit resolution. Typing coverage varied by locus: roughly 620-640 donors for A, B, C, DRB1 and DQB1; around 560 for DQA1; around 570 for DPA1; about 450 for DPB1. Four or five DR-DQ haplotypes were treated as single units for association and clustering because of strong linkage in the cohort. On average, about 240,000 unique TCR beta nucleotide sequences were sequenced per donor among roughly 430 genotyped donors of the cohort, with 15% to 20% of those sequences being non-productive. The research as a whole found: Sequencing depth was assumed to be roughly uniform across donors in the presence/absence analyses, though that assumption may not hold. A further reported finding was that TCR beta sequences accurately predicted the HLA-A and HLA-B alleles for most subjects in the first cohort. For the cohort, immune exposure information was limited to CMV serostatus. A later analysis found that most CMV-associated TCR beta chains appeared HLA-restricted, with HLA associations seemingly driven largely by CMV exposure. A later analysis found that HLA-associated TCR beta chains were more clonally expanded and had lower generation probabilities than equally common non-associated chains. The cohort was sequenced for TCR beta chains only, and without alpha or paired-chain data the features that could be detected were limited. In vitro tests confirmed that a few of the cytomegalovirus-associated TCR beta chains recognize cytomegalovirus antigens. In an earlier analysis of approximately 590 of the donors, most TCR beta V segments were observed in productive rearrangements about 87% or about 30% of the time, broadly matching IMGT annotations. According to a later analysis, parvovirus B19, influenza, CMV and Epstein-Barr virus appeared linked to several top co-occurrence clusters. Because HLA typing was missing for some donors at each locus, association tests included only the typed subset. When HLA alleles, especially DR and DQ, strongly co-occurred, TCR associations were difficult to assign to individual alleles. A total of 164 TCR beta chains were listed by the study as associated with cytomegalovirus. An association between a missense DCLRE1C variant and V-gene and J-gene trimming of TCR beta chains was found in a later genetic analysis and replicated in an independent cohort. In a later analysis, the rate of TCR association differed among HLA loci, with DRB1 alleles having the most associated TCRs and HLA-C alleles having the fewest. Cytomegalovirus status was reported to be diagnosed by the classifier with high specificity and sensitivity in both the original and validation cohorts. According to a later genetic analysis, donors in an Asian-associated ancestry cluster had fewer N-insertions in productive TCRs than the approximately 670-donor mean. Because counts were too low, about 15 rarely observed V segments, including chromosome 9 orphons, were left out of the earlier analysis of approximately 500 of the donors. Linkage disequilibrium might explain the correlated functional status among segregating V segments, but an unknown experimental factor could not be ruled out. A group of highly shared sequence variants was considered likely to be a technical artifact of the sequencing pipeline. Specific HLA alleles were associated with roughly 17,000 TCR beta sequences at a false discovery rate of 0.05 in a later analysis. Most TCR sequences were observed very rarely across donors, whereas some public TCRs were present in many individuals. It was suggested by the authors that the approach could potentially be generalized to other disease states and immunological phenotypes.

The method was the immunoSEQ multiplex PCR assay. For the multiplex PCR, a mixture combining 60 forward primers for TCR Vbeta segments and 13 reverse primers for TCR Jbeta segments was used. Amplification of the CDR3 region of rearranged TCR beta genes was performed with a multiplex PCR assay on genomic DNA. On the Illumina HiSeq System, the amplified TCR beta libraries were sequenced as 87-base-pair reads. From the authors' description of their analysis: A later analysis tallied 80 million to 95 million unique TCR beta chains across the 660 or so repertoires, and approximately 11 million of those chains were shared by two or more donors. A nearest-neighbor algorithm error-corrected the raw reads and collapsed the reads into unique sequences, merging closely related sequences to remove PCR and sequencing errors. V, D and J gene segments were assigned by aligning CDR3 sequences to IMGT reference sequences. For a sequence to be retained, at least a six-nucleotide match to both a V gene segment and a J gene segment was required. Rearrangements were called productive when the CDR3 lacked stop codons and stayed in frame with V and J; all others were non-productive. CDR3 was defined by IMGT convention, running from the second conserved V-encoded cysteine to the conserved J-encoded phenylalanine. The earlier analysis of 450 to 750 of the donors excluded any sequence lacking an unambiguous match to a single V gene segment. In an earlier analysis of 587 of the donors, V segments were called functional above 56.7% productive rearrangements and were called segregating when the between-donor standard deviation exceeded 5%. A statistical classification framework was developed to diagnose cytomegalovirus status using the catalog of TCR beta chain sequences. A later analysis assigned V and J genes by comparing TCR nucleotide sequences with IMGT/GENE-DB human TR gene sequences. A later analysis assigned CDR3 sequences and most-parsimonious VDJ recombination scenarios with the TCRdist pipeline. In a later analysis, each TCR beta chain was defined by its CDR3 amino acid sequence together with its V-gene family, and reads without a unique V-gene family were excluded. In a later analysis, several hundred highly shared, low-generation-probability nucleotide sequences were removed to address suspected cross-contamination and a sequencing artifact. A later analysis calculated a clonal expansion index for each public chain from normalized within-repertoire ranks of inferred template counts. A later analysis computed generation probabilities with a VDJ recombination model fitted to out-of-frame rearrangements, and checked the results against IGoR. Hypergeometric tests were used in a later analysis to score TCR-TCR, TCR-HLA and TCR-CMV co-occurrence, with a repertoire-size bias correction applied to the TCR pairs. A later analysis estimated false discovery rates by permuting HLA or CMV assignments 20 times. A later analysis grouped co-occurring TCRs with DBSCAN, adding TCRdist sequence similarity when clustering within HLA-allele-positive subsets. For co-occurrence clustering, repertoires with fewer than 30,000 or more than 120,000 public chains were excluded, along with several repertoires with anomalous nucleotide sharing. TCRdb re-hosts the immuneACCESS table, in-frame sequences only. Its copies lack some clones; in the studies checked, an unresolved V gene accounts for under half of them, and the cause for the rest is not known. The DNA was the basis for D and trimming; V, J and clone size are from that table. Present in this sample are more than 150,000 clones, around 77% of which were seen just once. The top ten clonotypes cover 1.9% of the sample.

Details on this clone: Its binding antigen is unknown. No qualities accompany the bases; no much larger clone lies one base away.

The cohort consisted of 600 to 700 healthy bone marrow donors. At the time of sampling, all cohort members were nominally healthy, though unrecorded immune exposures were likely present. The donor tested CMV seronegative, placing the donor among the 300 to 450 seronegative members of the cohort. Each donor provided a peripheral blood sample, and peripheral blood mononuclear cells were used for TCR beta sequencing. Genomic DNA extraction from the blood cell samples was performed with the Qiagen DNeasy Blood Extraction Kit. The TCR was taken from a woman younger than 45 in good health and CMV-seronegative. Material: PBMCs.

CDR3 protein: CASSSGDRAHQETQYF. The nucleotides are TGTGCCAGCAGTTCAGGAGACAGGGCCCACCAAGAGACCCAGTACTTC. The V and J segments used are TRBV6-5 and TRBJ2-5; a stretch of 7 junction bases matches TRBD1. Its CDR3 holds 16 amino acids, cysteine through phenylalanine. The retained sequence is limited to the CDR3, 48 bases, with the frame set at the first base. Taken from the germline V gene, the CDR1 and CDR2 loops are MNHEY and SVGAGI. Clipping removes 4 bases from V and 0 bases from J, with 8 as the unmatched junction base count.